One TCR beta chain is described in this entry. Its antigen is still unknown. This CDR3 region has 16 residues. V lost 6 bases, J lost 0 bases, and 6 bases stayed unmatched. Germline V CDR1 and CDR2: MNHNY, SVGAGI (reference sequence). In this cohort, patients with other autoimmune diseases, uncontrolled infections, pregnancy or lactation were excluded. Clinicians made diagnoses from clinical symptoms, serum thyroxine, TRAb, thyroid ultrasound and orbital computed tomography. Amplified material comprised TCR beta CDR3 regions derived from RNA transcripts. Scientists carried out first-round RT-PCR using HTBI primers and then a second-round multiplex PCR. TCRdb re-derived calls from the multiplex PCR reads in MiXCR, one entry per CDR3 protein. The sample has about 590,000 distinct CDR3 sequences, about two fifths seen once; the top ten hold around 4.6%. This entry is derived from a study of Graves' ophthalmopathy and Graves' hyperthyroidism.

Study-level results: Blood also held most thyroid clonotypes expanded above 0.001 frequency. Ophthalmopathy progression prediction by the model yielded a sensitivity of around 68% and a specificity of less than 75%.

The chain couples TRBV6-6 to TRBJ2-5; 11 bases map to TRBD2. This TCR came from an adult man with Graves' hyperthyroidism. The sample taken for sequencing was peripheral blood or thyroid tissue (not recorded which). The CDR3 region is CASRPPGLADQETQYF. CDR3 nucleotide sequence: TGTGCCAGCAGGCCGCCGGGACTAGCGGACCAAGAGACCCAGTACTTC.